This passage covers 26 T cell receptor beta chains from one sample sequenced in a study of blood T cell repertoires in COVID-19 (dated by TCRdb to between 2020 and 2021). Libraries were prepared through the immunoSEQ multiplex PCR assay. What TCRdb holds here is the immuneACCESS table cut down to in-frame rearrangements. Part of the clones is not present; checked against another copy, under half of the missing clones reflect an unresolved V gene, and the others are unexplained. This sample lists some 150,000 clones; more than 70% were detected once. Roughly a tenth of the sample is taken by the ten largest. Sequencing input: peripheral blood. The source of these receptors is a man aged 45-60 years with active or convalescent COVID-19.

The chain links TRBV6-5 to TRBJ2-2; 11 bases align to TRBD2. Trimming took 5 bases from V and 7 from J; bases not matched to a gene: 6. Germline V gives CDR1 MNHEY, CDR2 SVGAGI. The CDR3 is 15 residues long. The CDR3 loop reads CASSPRLAGSGELFF. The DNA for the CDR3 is TGTGCCAGCAGTCCACGACTAGCGGGAAGCGGGGAGCTGTTTTTT.

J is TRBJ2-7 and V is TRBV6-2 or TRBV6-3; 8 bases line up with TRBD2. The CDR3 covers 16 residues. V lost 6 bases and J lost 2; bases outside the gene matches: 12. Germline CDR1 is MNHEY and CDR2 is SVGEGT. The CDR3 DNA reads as TGTGCCAGCAGCATACTTAGCGGGAAAGCCCCCTACGAGCAGTACTTC. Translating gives CASSILSGKAPYEQYF.

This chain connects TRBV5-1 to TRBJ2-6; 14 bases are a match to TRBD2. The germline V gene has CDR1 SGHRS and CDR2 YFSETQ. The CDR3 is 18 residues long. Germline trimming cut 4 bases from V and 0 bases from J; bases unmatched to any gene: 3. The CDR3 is CASSQTSGRVSGANVLTF. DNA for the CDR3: TGCGCCAGCAGCCAGACTAGCGGGAGGGTCTCTGGGGCCAACGTCCTGACTTTC.

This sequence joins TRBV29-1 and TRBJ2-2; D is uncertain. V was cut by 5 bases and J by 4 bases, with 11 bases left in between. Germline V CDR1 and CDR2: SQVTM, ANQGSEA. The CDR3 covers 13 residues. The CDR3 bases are TGCAGCGTTCAGAGAGGCGGCACCGGGGAGCTGTTTTTT. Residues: CSVQRGGTGELFF.

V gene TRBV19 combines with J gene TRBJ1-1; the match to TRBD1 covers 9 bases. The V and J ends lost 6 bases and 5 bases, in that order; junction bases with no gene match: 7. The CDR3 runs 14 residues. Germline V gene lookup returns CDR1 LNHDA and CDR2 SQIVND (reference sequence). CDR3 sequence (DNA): TGTGCCAGTAGCCTACAGGGGGCGAGGACTGAAGCTTTCTTT. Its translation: CASSLQGARTEAFF.

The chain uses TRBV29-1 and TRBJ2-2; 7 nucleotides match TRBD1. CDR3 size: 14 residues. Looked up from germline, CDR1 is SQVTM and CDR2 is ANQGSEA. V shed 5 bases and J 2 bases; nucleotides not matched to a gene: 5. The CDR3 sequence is CSVYGQENTGELFF. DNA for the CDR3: TGCAGCGTTTATGGACAGGAAAACACCGGGGAGCTGTTTTTT.

CDR3 DNA sequence: TGTGCCAGCAGTTACTCGAGACTAGCGGGAGGGAGCGAGCAGTACTTC. It codes for CASSYSRLAGGSEQYF. The J gene is TRBJ2-7, the V gene TRBV6-5, with 14 bases that match TRBD2. Losses at the gene ends were 0 bases for V and 6 bases for J; bases not matched to a gene: 4. The CDR3 totals 16 residues. Germline CDR1 MNHEY, CDR2 SVGAGI.

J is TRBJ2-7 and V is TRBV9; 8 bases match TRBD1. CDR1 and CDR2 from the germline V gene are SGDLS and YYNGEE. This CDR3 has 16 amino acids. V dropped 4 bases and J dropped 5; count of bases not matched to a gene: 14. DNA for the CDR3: TGTGCCAGCAGCAGCCCCCCAGGGGGCGGATCGAACGAGCAGTACTTC. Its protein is CASSSPPGGGSNEQYF.

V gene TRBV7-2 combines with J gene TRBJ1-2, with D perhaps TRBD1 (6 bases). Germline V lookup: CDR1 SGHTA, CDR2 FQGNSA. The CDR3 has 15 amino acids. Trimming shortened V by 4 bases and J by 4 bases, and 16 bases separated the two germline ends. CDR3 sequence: CASSSSGALGYGYTF. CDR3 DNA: TGTGCCAGCAGCTCTTCAGGGGCCCTAGGCTATGGCTACACCTTC.

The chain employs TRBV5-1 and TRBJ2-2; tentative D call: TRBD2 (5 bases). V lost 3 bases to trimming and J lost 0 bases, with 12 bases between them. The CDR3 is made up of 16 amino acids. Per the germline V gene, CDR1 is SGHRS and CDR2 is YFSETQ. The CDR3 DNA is TGCGCCAGCAGCTCGATCCCGGGATCGAACACCGGGGAGCTGTTTTTT. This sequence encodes CASSSIPGSNTGELFF.

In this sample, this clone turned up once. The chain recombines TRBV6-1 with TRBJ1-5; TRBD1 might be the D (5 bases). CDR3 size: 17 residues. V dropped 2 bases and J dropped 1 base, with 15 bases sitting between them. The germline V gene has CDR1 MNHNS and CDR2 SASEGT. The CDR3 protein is CASSEKPGSISNQPQHF. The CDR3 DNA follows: TGTGCCAGCAGTGAAAAGCCAGGGTCCATCAGCAATCAGCCCCAGCATTTT.

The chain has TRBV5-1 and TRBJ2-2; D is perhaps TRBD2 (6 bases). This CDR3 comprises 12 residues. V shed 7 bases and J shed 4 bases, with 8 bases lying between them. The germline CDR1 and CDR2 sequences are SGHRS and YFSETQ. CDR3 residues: CASGRGTGELFF. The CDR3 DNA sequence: TGCGCCAGCGGGCGGGGCACCGGGGAGCTGTTTTTT. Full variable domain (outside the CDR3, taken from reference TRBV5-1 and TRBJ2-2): KAGVTQTPRYLIKTRGQQVTLSCSPISGHRSVSWYQQTPGQGLQFLFEYFSETQRNKGNFPGRFSGRQFSNSRSEMNVSTLELGDSALYLCASGRGTGELFFGEGSRLTVL.

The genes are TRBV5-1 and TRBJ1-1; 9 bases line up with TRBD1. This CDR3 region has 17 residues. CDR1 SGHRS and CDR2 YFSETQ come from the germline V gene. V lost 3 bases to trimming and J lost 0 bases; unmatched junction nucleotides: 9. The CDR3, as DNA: TGCGCCAGCAGCTCGTTAATACAGGGGGCCATGAACACTGAAGCTTTCTTT. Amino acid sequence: CASSSLIQGAMNTEAFF. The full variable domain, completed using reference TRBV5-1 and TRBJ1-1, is KAGVTQTPRYLIKTRGQQVTLSCSPISGHRSVSWYQQTPGQGLQFLFEYFSETQRNKGNFPGRFSGRQFSNSRSEMNVSTLELGDSALYLCASSSLIQGAMNTEAFFGQGTRLTVV.

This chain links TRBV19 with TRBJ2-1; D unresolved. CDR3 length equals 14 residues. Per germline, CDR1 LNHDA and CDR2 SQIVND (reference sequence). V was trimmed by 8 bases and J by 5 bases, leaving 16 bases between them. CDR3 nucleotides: TGTGCCAGTGTTAGGCCAGGTCACAACAATGAGCAGTTCTTC. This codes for CASVRPGHNNEQFF.

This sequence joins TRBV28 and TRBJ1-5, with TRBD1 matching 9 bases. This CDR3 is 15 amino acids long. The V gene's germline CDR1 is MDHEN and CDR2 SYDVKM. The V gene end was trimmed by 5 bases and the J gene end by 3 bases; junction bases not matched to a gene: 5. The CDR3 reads CASSPWDRDNQPQHF. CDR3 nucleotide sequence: TGTGCCAGCAGTCCCTGGGACAGGGACAATCAGCCCCAGCATTTT.

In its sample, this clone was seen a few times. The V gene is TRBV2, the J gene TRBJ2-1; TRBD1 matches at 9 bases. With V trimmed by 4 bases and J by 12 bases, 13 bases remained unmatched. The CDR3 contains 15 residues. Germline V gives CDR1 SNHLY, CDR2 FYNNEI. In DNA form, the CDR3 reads TGTGCCAGCAGTGGGTTAGGACAGGGGATAGTTGGGCAGTTCTTC. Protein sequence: CASSGLGQGIVGQFF.

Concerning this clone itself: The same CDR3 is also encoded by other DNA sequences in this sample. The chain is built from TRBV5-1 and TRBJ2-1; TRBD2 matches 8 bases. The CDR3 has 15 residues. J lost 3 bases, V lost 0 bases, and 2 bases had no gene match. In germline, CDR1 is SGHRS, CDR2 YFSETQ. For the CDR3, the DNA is TGCGCCAGCAGCTTGGGGGGGACTAGCTACAATGAGCAGTTCTTC. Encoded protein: CASSLGGTSYNEQFF. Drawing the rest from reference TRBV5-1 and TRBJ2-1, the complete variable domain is KAGVTQTPRYLIKTRGQQVTLSCSPISGHRSVSWYQQTPGQGLQFLFEYFSETQRNKGNFPGRFSGRQFSNSRSEMNVSTLELGDSALYLCASSLGGTSYNEQFFGPGTRLTVL.

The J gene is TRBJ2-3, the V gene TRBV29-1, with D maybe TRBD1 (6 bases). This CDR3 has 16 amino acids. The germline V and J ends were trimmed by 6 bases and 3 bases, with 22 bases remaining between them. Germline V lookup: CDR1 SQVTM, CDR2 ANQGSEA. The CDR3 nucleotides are TGCAGCGTGCTTGGGGGCGCGAGGGGAGCAACAGATACGCAGTATTTT. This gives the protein CSVLGGARGATDTQYF.

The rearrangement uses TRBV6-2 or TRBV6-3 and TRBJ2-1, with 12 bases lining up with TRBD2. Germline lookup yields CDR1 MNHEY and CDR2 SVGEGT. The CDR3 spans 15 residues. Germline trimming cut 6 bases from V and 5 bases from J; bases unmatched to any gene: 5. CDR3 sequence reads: CASSETSGGNNEQFF. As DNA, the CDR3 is TGTGCCAGCAGCGAGACTAGCGGGGGTAACAATGAGCAGTTCTTC.

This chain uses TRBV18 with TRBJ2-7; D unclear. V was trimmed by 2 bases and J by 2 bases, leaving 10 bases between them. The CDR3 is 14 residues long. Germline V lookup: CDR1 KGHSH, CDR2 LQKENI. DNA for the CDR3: TGTGCCAGCTCACCATTCGACGGAGCCTACGAGCAGTACTTC. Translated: CASSPFDGAYEQYF.

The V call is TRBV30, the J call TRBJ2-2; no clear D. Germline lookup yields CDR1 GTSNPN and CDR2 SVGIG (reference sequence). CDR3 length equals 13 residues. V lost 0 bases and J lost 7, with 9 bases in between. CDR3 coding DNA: TGTGCCTGGAGTGTCTTAGGCGGCGGGGAGCTGTTTTTT. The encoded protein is CAWSVLGGGELFF.

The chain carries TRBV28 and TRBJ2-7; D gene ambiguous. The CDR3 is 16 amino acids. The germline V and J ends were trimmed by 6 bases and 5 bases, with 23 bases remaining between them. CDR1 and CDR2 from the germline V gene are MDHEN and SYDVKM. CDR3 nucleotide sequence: TGTGCCAGCAGAAATCCCAGAAATTTAATTCCCCACGAGCAGTACTTC. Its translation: CASRNPRNLIPHEQYF.

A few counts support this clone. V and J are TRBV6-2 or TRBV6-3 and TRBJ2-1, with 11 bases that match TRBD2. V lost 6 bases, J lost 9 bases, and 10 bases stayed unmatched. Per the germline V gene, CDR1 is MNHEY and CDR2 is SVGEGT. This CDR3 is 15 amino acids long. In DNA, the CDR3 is TGTGCCAGCAGCATAACTAGCGGGAGTTTAAGTGAGCAGTTCTTC. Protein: CASSITSGSLSEQFF.

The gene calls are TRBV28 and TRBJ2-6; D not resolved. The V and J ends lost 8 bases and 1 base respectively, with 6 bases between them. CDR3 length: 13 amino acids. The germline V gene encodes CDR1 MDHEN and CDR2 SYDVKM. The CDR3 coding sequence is TGTGCCAGCTACGGTTCTGGGGCCAACGTCCTGACTTTC. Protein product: CASYGSGANVLTF.

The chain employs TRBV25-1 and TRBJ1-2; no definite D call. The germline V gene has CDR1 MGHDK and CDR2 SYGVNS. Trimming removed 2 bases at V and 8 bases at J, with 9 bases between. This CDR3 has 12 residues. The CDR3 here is CASSEGGGGYTF. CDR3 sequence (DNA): TGTGCCAGCAGTGAAGGTGGAGGGGGCTACACCTTC.

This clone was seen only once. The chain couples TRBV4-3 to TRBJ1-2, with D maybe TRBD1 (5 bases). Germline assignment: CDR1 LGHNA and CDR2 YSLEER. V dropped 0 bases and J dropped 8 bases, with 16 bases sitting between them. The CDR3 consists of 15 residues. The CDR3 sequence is CASSQDRPGGGGYTF. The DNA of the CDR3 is TGCGCCAGCAGCCAAGACCGCCCGGGCGGGGGAGGCTACACCTTC.